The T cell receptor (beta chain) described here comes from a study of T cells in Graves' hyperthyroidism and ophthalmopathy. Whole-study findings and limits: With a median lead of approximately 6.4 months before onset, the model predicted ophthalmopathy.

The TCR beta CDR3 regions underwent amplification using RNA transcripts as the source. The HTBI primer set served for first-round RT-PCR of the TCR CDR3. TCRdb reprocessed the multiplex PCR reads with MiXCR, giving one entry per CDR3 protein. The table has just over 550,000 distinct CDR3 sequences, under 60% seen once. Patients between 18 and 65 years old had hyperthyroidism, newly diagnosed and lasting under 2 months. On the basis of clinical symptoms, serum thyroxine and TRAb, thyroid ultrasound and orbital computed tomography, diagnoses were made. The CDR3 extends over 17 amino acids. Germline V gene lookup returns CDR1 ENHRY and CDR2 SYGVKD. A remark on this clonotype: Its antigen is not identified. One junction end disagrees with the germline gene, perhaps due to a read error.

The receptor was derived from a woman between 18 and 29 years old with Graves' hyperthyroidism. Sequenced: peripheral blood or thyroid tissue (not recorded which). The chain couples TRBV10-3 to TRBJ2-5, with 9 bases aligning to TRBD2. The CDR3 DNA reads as TGTGCCAGCAGTTATCTCTGGCTAGCGGGAAGACAAGAGACCCAGTACTTC. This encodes CASSYLWLAGRQETQYF.